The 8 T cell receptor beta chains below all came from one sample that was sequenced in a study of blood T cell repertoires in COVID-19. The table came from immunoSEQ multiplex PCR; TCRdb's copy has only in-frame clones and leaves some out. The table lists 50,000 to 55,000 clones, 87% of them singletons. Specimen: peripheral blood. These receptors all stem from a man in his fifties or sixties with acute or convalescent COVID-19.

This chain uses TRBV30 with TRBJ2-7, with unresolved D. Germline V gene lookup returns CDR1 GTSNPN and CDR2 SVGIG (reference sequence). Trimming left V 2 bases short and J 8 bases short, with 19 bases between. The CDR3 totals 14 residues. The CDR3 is CAWSLNPLPSKQYF. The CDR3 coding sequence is TGTGCCTGGAGTCTTAACCCACTGCCTTCCAAGCAGTACTTC.

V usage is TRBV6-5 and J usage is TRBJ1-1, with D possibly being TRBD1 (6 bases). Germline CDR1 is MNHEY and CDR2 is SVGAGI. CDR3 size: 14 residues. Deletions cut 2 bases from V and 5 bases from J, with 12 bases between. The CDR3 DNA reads TGTGCCAGCAGTTACGATATACAGGGAACTGAAGCTTTCTTT. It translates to CASSYDIQGTEAFF.

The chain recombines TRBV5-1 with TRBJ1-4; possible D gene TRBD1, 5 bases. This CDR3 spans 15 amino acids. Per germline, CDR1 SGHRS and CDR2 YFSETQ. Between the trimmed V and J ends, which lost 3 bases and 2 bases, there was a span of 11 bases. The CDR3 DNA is TGCGCCAGCAGCTCCACGGCAGGGACTAATGAAAAACTGTTTTTT. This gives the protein CASSSTAGTNEKLFF.

The CDR3 region has the DNA TGTGCCAGTAGTTCTCAGGGCCCAGGCACTGAAGCTTTCTTT. Its protein is CASSSQGPGTEAFF. This chain joins TRBV19 and TRBJ1-1, with a weak D call TRBD1 (5 bases). This CDR3 has 14 amino acids. The germline V and J ends were trimmed by 5 bases and 4 bases, with 14 bases remaining between them. Germline V gives CDR1 LNHDA, CDR2 SQIVND (reference sequence).

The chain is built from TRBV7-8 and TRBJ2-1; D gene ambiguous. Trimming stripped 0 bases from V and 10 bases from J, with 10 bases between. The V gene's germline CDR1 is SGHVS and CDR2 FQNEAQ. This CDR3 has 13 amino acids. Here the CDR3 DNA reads TGTGCCAGCAGCTTAGCTAAATATGAGGAGCAGTTCTTC. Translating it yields CASSLAKYEEQFF.

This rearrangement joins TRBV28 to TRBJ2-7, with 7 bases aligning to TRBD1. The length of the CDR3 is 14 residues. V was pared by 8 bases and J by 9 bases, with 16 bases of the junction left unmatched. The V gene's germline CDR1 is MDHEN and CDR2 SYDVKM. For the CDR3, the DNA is TGTGCCAGCGAAAAGGGGAATTCAGGGGGAAGGCAGTACTTC. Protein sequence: CASEKGNSGGRQYF.

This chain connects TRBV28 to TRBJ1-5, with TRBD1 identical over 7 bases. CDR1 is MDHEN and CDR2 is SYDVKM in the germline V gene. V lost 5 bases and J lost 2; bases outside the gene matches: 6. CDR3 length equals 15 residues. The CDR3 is CASSLQGQGNQPQHF. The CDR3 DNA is TGTGCCAGCAGTCTACAGGGGCAGGGCAATCAGCCCCAGCATTTT.

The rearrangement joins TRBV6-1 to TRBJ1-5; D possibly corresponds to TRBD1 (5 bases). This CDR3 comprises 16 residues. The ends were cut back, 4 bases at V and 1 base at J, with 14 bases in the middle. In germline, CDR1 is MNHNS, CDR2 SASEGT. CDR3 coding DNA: TGTGCCAGCAGTGGGTGGTCAGGGCTAAGCAATCAGCCCCAGCATTTT. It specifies CASSGWSGLSNQPQHF.